Below, 10 T cell receptor beta chains from the same sample are listed, as sequenced in a study of shared clonotypes between healthy human individuals. Method: immunoSEQ multiplex PCR; TCRdb's copy keeps in-frame clones and lacks some. The sample has about 1 million clones; 78% are singletons. The sequenced material came from memory CD4+ T cells from PBMCs. As for subset: CD45RA-negative fraction. The source of these receptors is a man in his late teens or twenties in good health. Some clones in this sample may be carry-over from other donors' samples.

Note on this clone: Other DNA sequences in this sample translate to the same CDR3. This rearrangement joins TRBV7-3 to TRBJ1-4; D gene uncertain. CDR3 length: 13 amino acids. Deletions cut 2 bases from V and 8 bases from J, with 9 bases between. The germline CDR1 and CDR2 sequences are SGHTA and FQGTGA. CDR3 DNA: TGTGCCAGCAGCTTAGGGGTGGGGGAAAAACTGTTTTTT. Protein product: CASSLGVGEKLFF.

As regards this clone: A much larger clone differs from this one at a single base, so this may be a read error. J is TRBJ2-1 and V is TRBV27; D not certain. Trimming pared 1 base from V and 6 bases from J, leaving 4 bases between. This CDR3 has 12 residues. The germline V gene encodes CDR1 MNHEY and CDR2 SMNVEV (reference sequence). CDR3 sequence: CASSLYPNEQFF. CDR3 nucleotides: TGTGCCAGCAGTTTATACCCCAATGAGCAGTTCTTC.

In its sample, this clone was seen a few times. J is TRBJ2-1 and V is TRBV18; D call uncertain. The V and J ends lost 1 base and 7 bases respectively, with 11 bases between them. The CDR3 loop spans 14 amino acids. Germline V CDR1 and CDR2: KGHSH, LQKENI. This CDR3 is CASSPRSRMNEQFF. CDR3 coding DNA: TGTGCCAGCTCACCACGAAGCAGGATGAATGAGCAGTTCTTC.

The chain combines TRBV4-1 with TRBJ2-1, with unresolved D. V dropped 1 base and J dropped 8 bases, with 12 bases sitting between them. In germline, CDR1 is MGHRA, CDR2 YSYEKL. The CDR3 totals 14 residues. In DNA, the CDR3 is TGCGCCAGCAGCCAAGTGTCGCTCCCCCATGAGCAGTTCTTC. Encoded protein: CASSQVSLPHEQFF.

The genes are TRBV5-4 and TRBJ1-2; TRBD1 might be the D (6 bases). V was shortened by 2 bases and J by 4 bases, with 9 bases between the two germline ends. This CDR3 contains 13 residues. Germline V gene sequence: CDR1 SGHNT, CDR2 YYREEE (reference sequence). The CDR3 loop reads CASSFDRIYGYTF. The CDR3 DNA is TGTGCCAGCAGCTTCGACAGGATCTATGGCTACACCTTC. The variable domain in full, completed from reference TRBV5-4 and TRBJ1-2, reads ETGVTQSPTHLIKTRGQQVTLRCSSQSGHNTVSWYQQALGQGPQFIFQYYREEENGRGNFPPRFSGLQFPNYSSELNVNALELDDSALYLCASSFDRIYGYTFGSGTRLTVV.

The chain recombines TRBV6-1 with TRBJ1-2; 8 bases are a match to TRBD1. The CDR3 extends over 15 amino acids. V gave up 0 bases and J gave up 3 bases; unmatched junction bases: 3. CDR1 MNHNS and CDR2 SASEGT come from the germline V gene. As DNA, the CDR3 is TGTGCCAGCAGTGAAGCGGGACAGGCTCACTATGGCTACACCTTC. Amino acid sequence: CASSEAGQAHYGYTF.

The rearrangement joins TRBV18 to TRBJ1-3, with unresolved D. This CDR3 has 14 amino acids. With 3 bases removed from V and 0 bases from J, the gap between germline ends came to 6 bases. CDR1 is KGHSH and CDR2 is LQKENI in the germline V gene. CDR3 residues: CASSPDISGNTIYF. In nucleotides, the CDR3 is TGTGCCAGCTCACCCGACATCTCTGGAAACACCATATATTTT.

The chain employs TRBV28 and TRBJ2-1; TRBD1 or TRBD2 may be the D gene (5 bases each). Germline CDR1 MDHEN, CDR2 SYDVKM. V shed 8 bases and J shed 5 bases, with 22 bases lying between them. This CDR3 spans 16 amino acids. This CDR3 reads CASRFPGTTLNNEQFF. CDR3 coding DNA: TGTGCCAGCCGGTTTCCGGGGACCACCCTGAACAATGAGCAGTTCTTC.

The rearrangement joins TRBV18 to TRBJ2-1; the D gene could be TRBD1 or TRBD2 (6 bases each). The CDR3 runs to 18 residues. The V gene's germline CDR1 is KGHSH and CDR2 LQKENI. Trimming left V 2 bases short and J 0 bases short, with 17 bases between. The CDR3 loop reads CASSPDAWGASSYNEQFF. The CDR3 DNA follows: TGTGCCAGCTCACCAGATGCCTGGGGGGCGAGCTCCTACAATGAGCAGTTCTTC. The full variable domain, in which reference TRBV18 and TRBJ2-1 provide the parts outside the CDR3, is NAGVMQNPRHLVRRRGQEARLRCSPMKGHSHVYWYRQLPEEGLKFMVYLQKENIIDESGMPKERFSAEFPKEGPSILRIQQVVRGDSAAYFCASSPDAWGASSYNEQFFGPGTRLTVL.

The chain links TRBV5-1 to TRBJ1-1; D might be TRBD1 (5 bases). The germline CDR1 and CDR2 sequences are SGHRS and YFSETQ. Trimming pared 5 bases from V and 10 bases from J, leaving 18 bases between. This CDR3 region has 13 residues. CDR3 protein: CASSPEVLGAAFF. CDR3 DNA sequence: TGCGCCAGCAGTCCGGAGGTCCTCGGGGCAGCTTTCTTT.